Sequencing of this TCR beta chain was carried out in a study of T-cell reconstitution after alpha-beta-depleted transplantation in children. The CDR3 extends over 18 amino acids. V trimming: 2 bases; J trimming: 2 bases; junction bases outside the gene matches: 8. Findings of the study overall: Alpha-beta T cells present about two months after transplant were reported to originate from several hundred expanded graft clones. Newly made T cells mostly supplied T-cell counts and diversity one year after transplant.

Unique molecular identifiers were incorporated during preparation of the TCRbeta library. MiXCR, applied by TCRdb to the PCR reads, yields one record per CDR3 protein. The data hold about 980,000 distinct CDR3 sequences, with about 29% observed a single time. To note about this clonotype: As yet, its antigen is unknown.

This receptor was obtained from a boy under two years old who had a stem cell transplant for SCID, so the T cells may come from the graft donor. The material was PBMCs, mostly from graft donor cells, obtained 360 days after TCRalphabeta/CD19-depleted stem cell transplant. The V gene is TRBV12-3 or TRBV12-4, the J gene TRBJ2-3; 12 bases map to TRBD2. CDR3 sequence (DNA): TGTGCCAGCAGTTTATCTCCTAGCGGGGGGGCCATCACAGATACGCAGTATTTT. Its translation is CASSLSPSGGAITDTQYF.